Below, 2 T cell receptor beta chains from the same sample are listed, as sequenced in a study of T cells in Graves' hyperthyroidism and ophthalmopathy. Using RNA transcripts as the source, TCR beta CDR3 regions were amplified. HTBI primers drove first-round RT-PCR of the TCR CDR3. TCRdb passed the multiplex PCR reads through MiXCR, listing each CDR3 protein once. The sample lists 620,000 or so distinct CDR3 sequences, around 13% occurring once. The specimen was blood. These receptor sequences come from a woman aged 50 to 60 with Graves' ophthalmopathy.

In this sample, this clonotype turned up many times. CDR3 nucleotide sequence: TGTGCCAGCAGCCAAGATAGGACAGGGGGAGGAGCAGATACGCAGTATTTT. Translated, it gives CASSQDRTGGGADTQYF. The chain has TRBV3-1 and TRBJ2-3; TRBD1 aligns across 10 bases. V dropped 0 bases and J dropped 4; count of bases not matched to a gene: 7. Germline V gene lookup returns CDR1 LGHDT and CDR2 YNNKEL (reference sequence). The CDR3 runs to 17 residues.

V usage is TRBV27 and J usage is TRBJ2-1; TRBD1 agrees at 9 bases. The germline V gene has CDR1 MNHEY and CDR2 SMNVEV (reference sequence). The CDR3 spans 16 residues. Trimming cost V 1 base and J 10 bases; bases outside gene matches: 11. The DNA for the CDR3 is TGTGCCAGCAGTTTATTAGGGGACAGGGCACTCAACGAGCAGTTCTTC. Translation gives CASSLLGDRALNEQFF.